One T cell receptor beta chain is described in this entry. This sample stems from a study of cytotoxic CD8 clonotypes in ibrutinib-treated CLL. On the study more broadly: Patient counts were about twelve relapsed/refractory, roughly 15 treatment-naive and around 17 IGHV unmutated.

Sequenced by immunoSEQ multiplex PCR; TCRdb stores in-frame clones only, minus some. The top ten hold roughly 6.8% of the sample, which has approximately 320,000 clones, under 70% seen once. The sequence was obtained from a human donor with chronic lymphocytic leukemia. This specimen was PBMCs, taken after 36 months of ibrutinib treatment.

DNA for the CDR3: TGTGCCAGCAGCTTGGGCCCCAGGGGGCTGGGGACTGAAGCTTTCTTT. This codes for CASSLGPRGLGTEAFF. The chain is built from TRBV5-6 and TRBJ1-1; 8 bases align to TRBD1. Trimming removed 0 bases from V and 5 bases from J; junction bases left unmatched: 9. Germline V CDR1 and CDR2: SGHDT, YYEEEE. The CDR3 is 16 residues long.